This T cell receptor (beta chain) was profiled in a study of shared clonotypes between healthy human individuals. A note on this clone: Antigen unknown.

Everyone who donated was a Caucasian adult who lived in Nashville, Tennessee. Into CD45RA+ naive and CD45RA-negative memory subsets, the CD4+ cells were split. Repertoires were generated with immunoSEQ multiplex PCR, while TCRdb's copy carries only in-frame clones and drops some. This sample has 2 million to 3 million clones; roughly 92% occur once, and the top ten carry around 0.15%. General observations from the study: Sequencing of the sorted subsets was shown by rarefaction to be incomplete despite large depth. Generation of non-shared clonotypes was less probable than generation of clonotypes shared by all four donors.

V was shortened by 6 bases and J by 4 bases, with 12 bases between the two germline ends. From germline, CDR1 is SQVTM and CDR2 ANQGSEA. The CDR3 is 13 residues long. The rearrangement joins TRBV29-1 to TRBJ2-2; D assignment may be TRBD1 or TRBD2 (5 bases each). The clonotype originates from a man between 18 and 35 years old in good health. The sequenced sample consisted of naive CD4+ T cells sorted from blood. Subset reported: CD45RA+ positively selected. Here the CDR3 reads CSVTEGTTGELFF. The DNA of the CDR3 is TGCAGCGTCACCGAGGGGACCACCGGGGAGCTGTTTTTT.